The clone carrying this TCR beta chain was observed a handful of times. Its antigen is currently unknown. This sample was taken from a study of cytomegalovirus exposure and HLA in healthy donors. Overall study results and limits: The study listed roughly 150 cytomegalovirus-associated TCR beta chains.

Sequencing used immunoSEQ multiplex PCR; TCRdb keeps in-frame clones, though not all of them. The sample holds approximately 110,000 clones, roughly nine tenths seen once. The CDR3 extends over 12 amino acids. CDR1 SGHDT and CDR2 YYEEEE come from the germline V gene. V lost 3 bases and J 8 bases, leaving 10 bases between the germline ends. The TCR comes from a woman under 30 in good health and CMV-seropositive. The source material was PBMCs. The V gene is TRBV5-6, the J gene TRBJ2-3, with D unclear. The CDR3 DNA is TGTGCCAGCAGCTCACTACCACTTACGCAGTATTTT. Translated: CASSSLPLTQYF. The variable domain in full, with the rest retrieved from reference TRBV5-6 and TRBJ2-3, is DAGVTQSPTHLIKTRGQQVTLRCSPKSGHDTVSWYQQALGQGPQFIFQYYEEEERQRGNFPDRFSGHQFPNYSSELNVNALLLGDSALYLCASSSLPLTQYFGPGTRLTVL.